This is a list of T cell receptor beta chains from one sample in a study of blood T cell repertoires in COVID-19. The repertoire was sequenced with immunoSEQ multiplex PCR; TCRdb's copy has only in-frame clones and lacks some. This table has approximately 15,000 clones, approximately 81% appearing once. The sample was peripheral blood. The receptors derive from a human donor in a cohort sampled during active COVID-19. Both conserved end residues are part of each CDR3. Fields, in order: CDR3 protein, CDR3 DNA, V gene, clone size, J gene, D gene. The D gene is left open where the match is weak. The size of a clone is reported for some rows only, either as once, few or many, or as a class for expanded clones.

CDR3 protein: CASSRTGVGNTIYF; CDR3 DNA: TGTGCCAGCAGTCGGACAGGGGTTGGAAACACCATATATTTT; V gene: TRBV11-3; clone size: -; J gene: TRBJ1-3; D gene: TRBD1
CDR3 protein: CASSLLAGTQYF; CDR3 DNA: TGCGCCAGCAGCCTCCTCGCGGGTACGCAGTATTTT; V gene: TRBV4-1; clone size: -; J gene: TRBJ2-3; D gene: -
CDR3 protein: CASSPTGPVSTEAFF; CDR3 DNA: TGTGCCAGCAGCCCGACAGGGCCCGTCAGCACTGAAGCTTTCTTT; V gene: TRBV7-8; clone size: -; J gene: TRBJ1-1; D gene: TRBD1
CDR3 protein: CASSSREKRSTDTQYF; CDR3 DNA: TGTGCCAGCAGCTCGCGGGAGAAGAGGAGCACAGATACGCAGTATTTT; V gene: TRBV7-8; clone size: -; J gene: TRBJ2-3; D gene: TRBD2
CDR3 protein: CASSRRGLAGLWETQYF; CDR3 DNA: TGTGCCAGCTCACGGAGGGGACTAGCGGGATTATGGGAGACCCAGTACTTC; V gene: TRBV18; clone size: -; J gene: TRBJ2-5; D gene: TRBD2
CDR3 protein: CASSLGTSYEQYF; CDR3 DNA: TGTGCCAGCAGTTTAGGGACTTCCTACGAGCAGTACTTC; V gene: TRBV27; clone size: -; J gene: TRBJ2-7; D gene: -
CDR3 protein: CASSEARGLRSSYNEQFF; CDR3 DNA: TGCGCCAGCAGTGAGGCCAGGGGCCTGAGGAGCTCCTACAATGAGCAGTTCTTC; V gene: TRBV10-1; clone size: medium-sized; J gene: TRBJ2-1; D gene: -
CDR3 protein: CASSPGLSEYGGELFF; CDR3 DNA: TGTGCCAGCAGTCCCGGACTTAGCGAGTATGGCGGGGAGCTGTTTTTT; V gene: TRBV3-1/TRBV3-2; clone size: once; J gene: TRBJ2-2; D gene: -
CDR3 protein: CSSGGGNTEAFF; CDR3 DNA: TGCAGCTCCGGGGGGGGAAACACTGAAGCTTTCTTT; V gene: TRBV29-1; clone size: many; J gene: TRBJ1-1; D gene: -
CDR3 protein: CASSFGGVEKLFF; CDR3 DNA: TGTGCCAGCAGTTTCGGGGGGGTTGAAAAACTGTTTTTT; V gene: TRBV27; clone size: large; J gene: TRBJ1-4; D gene: -
CDR3 protein: CASSDSSVSEQFF; CDR3 DNA: TGTGCCAGCAGTGACTCAAGCGTAAGTGAGCAGTTCTTC; V gene: TRBV6-4; clone size: -; J gene: TRBJ2-1; D gene: -
CDR3 protein: CASSYSLASLYEQYF; CDR3 DNA: TGTGCCAGCAGTTACTCCTTAGCATCCTTATACGAGCAGTACTTC; V gene: TRBV6-5; clone size: once; J gene: TRBJ2-7; D gene: -
CDR3 protein: CASSSTMGAALMNTEAFF; CDR3 DNA: TGTGCCAGCAGCTCAACGATGGGGGCCGCGCTTATGAACACTGAAGCTTTCTTT; V gene: TRBV5-5; clone size: -; J gene: TRBJ1-1; D gene: -
CDR3 protein: CATSDSSGELFF; CDR3 DNA: TGTGCCACCAGTGATTCGTCTGGGGAGCTGTTTTTT; V gene: TRBV24-1; clone size: -; J gene: TRBJ2-2; D gene: -
CDR3 protein: CASSPKPADAAYEQYF; CDR3 DNA: TGTGCCAGCAGTCCGAAGCCAGCGGATGCCGCCTACGAGCAGTACTTC; V gene: TRBV4-2; clone size: -; J gene: TRBJ2-7; D gene: -
CDR3 protein: CASSLGSSINTEAFF; CDR3 DNA: TGCGCCAGCAGCCTAGGGAGTTCCATTAACACTGAAGCTTTCTTT; V gene: TRBV5-1; clone size: once; J gene: TRBJ1-1; D gene: -
CDR3 protein: CASSPGLAGETQYF; CDR3 DNA: TGTGCCAGCAGCCCGGGACTAGCGGGAGAGACCCAGTACTTC; V gene: TRBV11-3; clone size: -; J gene: TRBJ2-5; D gene: TRBD2
CDR3 protein: CASSPTPTRNYGYTF; CDR3 DNA: TGTGCCAGTAGTCCCACACCAACCAGAAACTATGGCTACACCTTC; V gene: TRBV19; clone size: -; J gene: TRBJ1-2; D gene: -
CDR3 protein: CASSPGPVATTYNEQFF; CDR3 DNA: TGTGCCAGCAGCCCAGGACCCGTAGCGACTACGTACAATGAGCAGTTCTTC; V gene: TRBV7-3; clone size: many; J gene: TRBJ2-1; D gene: -
CDR3 protein: CASRGGGETQYF; CDR3 DNA: TGTGCCAGCAGGGGCGGGGGAGAGACCCAGTACTTC; V gene: TRBV14; clone size: -; J gene: TRBJ2-5; D gene: TRBD2
CDR3 protein: CASSSLSSGGSYEQYF; CDR3 DNA: TGTGCCAGCAGCTCCCTGTCCAGCGGGGGCTCCTACGAGCAGTACTTC; V gene: TRBV7-2; clone size: -; J gene: TRBJ2-7; D gene: TRBD2
CDR3 protein: CASSYSRALAGGPFNEQFF; CDR3 DNA: TGTGCCAGCAGTTACTCGAGGGCACTAGCGGGAGGGCCTTTCAATGAGCAGTTCTTC; V gene: TRBV6-2/TRBV6-3; clone size: -; J gene: TRBJ2-1; D gene: TRBD2
CDR3 protein: CASSQDGGHLYNEQFF; CDR3 DNA: TGTGCCAGCAGCCAAGATGGAGGGCACCTCTACAATGAGCAGTTCTTC; V gene: TRBV3-1/TRBV3-2; clone size: medium-sized; J gene: TRBJ2-1; D gene: -
CDR3 protein: CASSQDVVGTSVNEQFF; CDR3 DNA: TGTGCCAGCAGCCAAGATGTGGTTGGGACTAGCGTCAATGAGCAGTTCTTC; V gene: TRBV4-2; clone size: -; J gene: TRBJ2-1; D gene: TRBD2
CDR3 protein: CASSSRDSAEAFF; CDR3 DNA: TGCGCCAGCAGCTCTAGGGACAGCGCTGAAGCTTTCTTT; V gene: TRBV5-1; clone size: -; J gene: TRBJ1-1; D gene: TRBD1
CDR3 protein: CASSPYGRRGDTEAFF; CDR3 DNA: TGTGCCAGCAGCCCTTATGGACGGCGGGGGGACACTGAAGCTTTCTTT; V gene: TRBV3-1/TRBV3-2; clone size: -; J gene: TRBJ1-1; D gene: -
CDR3 protein: CASSRQGITKNIQYF; CDR3 DNA: TGTGCCAGCTCGAGACAGGGGATTACCAAAAACATTCAGTACTTC; V gene: TRBV27; clone size: -; J gene: TRBJ2-4; D gene: TRBD1
CDR3 protein: CASSLALLRLASSTDTQYF; CDR3 DNA: TGTGCCAGCAGCTTAGCCCTCCTCCGACTAGCGTCTAGCACAGATACGCAGTATTTT; V gene: TRBV11-2; clone size: -; J gene: TRBJ2-3; D gene: TRBD2
CDR3 protein: CASSLSVNQPQHF; CDR3 DNA: TGCGCCAGCAGCTTGTCGGTTAATCAGCCCCAGCATTTT; V gene: TRBV5-1; clone size: -; J gene: TRBJ1-5; D gene: -
CDR3 protein: CASSHRGGNQPQHF; CDR3 DNA: TGTGCCAGCAGTCACAGGGGAGGAAATCAGCCCCAGCATTTT; V gene: TRBV6-4; clone size: -; J gene: TRBJ1-5; D gene: TRBD1
CDR3 protein: CASSRRVLSTDTQYF; CDR3 DNA: TGTGCCAGCAGCCGCAGGGTATTGAGCACAGATACGCAGTATTTT; V gene: TRBV7-2; clone size: -; J gene: TRBJ2-3; D gene: -
CDR3 protein: CASSFETGGLETQYF; CDR3 DNA: TGCGCCAGCAGCTTCGAGACGGGAGGTCTGGAGACCCAGTACTTC; V gene: TRBV5-1; clone size: -; J gene: TRBJ2-5; D gene: TRBD2
CDR3 protein: CASSTQGAYEQYF; CDR3 DNA: TGTGCCAGTAGTACACAGGGGGCGTACGAGCAGTACTTC; V gene: TRBV19; clone size: -; J gene: TRBJ2-7; D gene: TRBD1
CDR3 protein: CASSLGGTSNTGELFF; CDR3 DNA: TGCGCCAGCAGCTTGGGCGGGACTTCGAACACCGGGGAGCTGTTTTTT; V gene: TRBV5-1; clone size: -; J gene: TRBJ2-2; D gene: -
CDR3 protein: CASSFDRGLYEQFF; CDR3 DNA: TGTGCCAGCAGTTTTGACAGGGGGCTCTATGAGCAGTTCTTC; V gene: TRBV28; clone size: -; J gene: TRBJ2-1; D gene: TRBD1
CDR3 protein: CASRVSGGAGTEAFF; CDR3 DNA: TGCGCCAGCAGGGTATCGGGGGGCGCGGGAACTGAAGCTTTCTTT; V gene: TRBV5-1; clone size: -; J gene: TRBJ1-1; D gene: -
CDR3 protein: CASSQDTSRGPENPSYNEQFF; CDR3 DNA: TGCGCCAGCAGCCAAGATACGTCACGAGGGCCGGAGAATCCATCCTACAATGAGCAGTTCTTC; V gene: TRBV4-3; clone size: -; J gene: TRBJ2-1; D gene: -
CDR3 protein: CASSLSRGTEAFF; CDR3 DNA: TGTGCCAGCAGCCTGTCAAGGGGGACTGAAGCTTTCTTT; V gene: TRBV6-2/TRBV6-3; clone size: -; J gene: TRBJ1-1; D gene: -
CDR3 protein: CASSEGGQATYEQYF; CDR3 DNA: TGTGCCAGCAGTGAAGGAGGACAGGCCACCTACGAGCAGTACTTC; V gene: TRBV2; clone size: few; J gene: TRBJ2-7; D gene: TRBD1
CDR3 protein: CASSPGRSDSYEQYF; CDR3 DNA: TGTGCCAGCAGCCCAGGGCGATCAGACTCCTACGAGCAGTACTTC; V gene: TRBV7-9; clone size: -; J gene: TRBJ2-7; D gene: -
CDR3 protein: CARQGQGIMETQYF; CDR3 DNA: TGTGCCAGACAGGGACAGGGGATAATGGAGACCCAGTACTTC; V gene: TRBV6-4; clone size: -; J gene: TRBJ2-5; D gene: TRBD1
CDR3 protein: CASSYAGDEQFF; CDR3 DNA: TGTGCCAGTAGTTACGCAGGCGATGAGCAGTTCTTC; V gene: TRBV19; clone size: few; J gene: TRBJ2-1; D gene: -
CDR3 protein: CASSLLMGFRDREYGYTF; CDR3 DNA: TGTGCCAGCAGCTTACTAATGGGATTCCGGGACAGGGAGTATGGCTACACCTTC; V gene: TRBV7-3; clone size: -; J gene: TRBJ1-2; D gene: TRBD1
CDR3 protein: CASSQDQREDSTDTQYF; CDR3 DNA: TGTGCCAGCAGCCAAGATCAGCGGGAGGACAGCACAGATACGCAGTATTTT; V gene: TRBV3-1/TRBV3-2; clone size: -; J gene: TRBJ2-3; D gene: TRBD2
CDR3 protein: CASSQGLGDNEQFF; CDR3 DNA: TGTGCCAGCAGCCAAGGACTAGGGGACAATGAGCAGTTCTTC; V gene: TRBV3-1/TRBV3-2; clone size: -; J gene: TRBJ2-1; D gene: -
CDR3 protein: CARIPPGQEVVANEKLFF; CDR3 DNA: TGTGCCAGAATCCCACCGGGACAGGAGGTGGTGGCTAATGAAAAACTGTTTTTT; V gene: TRBV5-3; clone size: -; J gene: TRBJ1-4; D gene: TRBD1
CDR3 protein: CASVTGTYEQYF; CDR3 DNA: TGCGCCAGCGTTACCGGGACCTACGAGCAGTACTTC; V gene: TRBV10-2; clone size: once; J gene: TRBJ2-7; D gene: -
CDR3 protein: CATSPMTGQSSGANVLTF; CDR3 DNA: TGTGCCACCAGCCCAATGACGGGACAAAGTTCTGGGGCCAACGTCCTGACTTTC; V gene: TRBV24-1; clone size: -; J gene: TRBJ2-6; D gene: -
CDR3 protein: CASSFSRNYEQYF; CDR3 DNA: TGTGCCAGCAGTTTCTCTAGAAACTACGAGCAGTACTTC; V gene: TRBV27; clone size: -; J gene: TRBJ2-7; D gene: -
CDR3 protein: CASSRWRGANVLTF; CDR3 DNA: TGCGCCAGCAGTCGTTGGAGGGGGGCCAACGTCCTGACTTTC; V gene: TRBV23-1; clone size: -; J gene: TRBJ2-6; D gene: -
CDR3 protein: CASSFRQPNTEAFF; CDR3 DNA: TGCGCCAGCAGCTTCCGACAGCCGAACACTGAAGCTTTCTTT; V gene: TRBV5-1; clone size: -; J gene: TRBJ1-1; D gene: -
CDR3 protein: CASSFSGLAKNIQYF; CDR3 DNA: TGTGCCAGCAGTTTCTCGGGGTTAGCCAAAAACATTCAGTACTTC; V gene: TRBV28; clone size: -; J gene: TRBJ2-4; D gene: -
CDR3 protein: CASSMTGLYNEQFF; CDR3 DNA: TGCGCCAGCAGCATGACAGGGCTATACAATGAGCAGTTCTTC; V gene: TRBV5-1; clone size: -; J gene: TRBJ2-1; D gene: TRBD1
CDR3 protein: CSVDGQGDPETQYF; CDR3 DNA: TGCAGCGTTGACGGACAGGGGGATCCAGAGACCCAGTACTTC; V gene: TRBV29-1; clone size: -; J gene: TRBJ2-5; D gene: TRBD1
CDR3 protein: CASSQGTDRYEQYF; CDR3 DNA: TGTGCCAGCAGCCAAGGTACGGACAGGTACGAGCAGTACTTC; V gene: TRBV3-1/TRBV3-2; clone size: once; J gene: TRBJ2-7; D gene: TRBD1
CDR3 protein: CSVEDGTSGRTDTQYF; CDR3 DNA: TGCAGCGTTGAAGATGGTACTAGCGGGAGAACAGATACGCAGTATTTT; V gene: TRBV29-1; clone size: -; J gene: TRBJ2-3; D gene: TRBD2
CDR3 protein: CATARQDSNQPQHF; CDR3 DNA: TGTGCCACCGCCCGACAGGATAGCAATCAGCCCCAGCATTTT; V gene: TRBV27; clone size: -; J gene: TRBJ1-5; D gene: -